Presented here are 14 T cell receptor beta chains from one specimen sequenced in a study of technical replicates of blood from a few donors. Assay: immunoSEQ multiplex PCR; the TCRdb copy retains only in-frame clones and omits some. The data contain roughly 80,000 clones, 75% to 90% of them seen just once; the ten biggest clones take up 0.41%. The sample consisted of T cells isolated from PBMCs. The receptors stem from a human donor in good health.

The rearrangement uses TRBV19 and TRBJ1-2; the D gene is possibly TRBD1 (5 bases). The CDR3 runs to 13 residues. The V gene lost 6 bases and the J gene lost 6 bases, with 14 bases spanning the gap. Germline V gene lookup returns CDR1 LNHDA and CDR2 SQIVND (reference sequence). The CDR3 is CASRQQENHGYTF. The CDR3 DNA is TGTGCCAGTAGACAACAGGAGAACCATGGCTACACCTTC.

The chain recombines TRBV25-1 with TRBJ1-3; TRBD1 agrees at 7 bases. With 3 bases clipped from V and 0 bases from J, the junction kept 5 bases outside the gene matches. CDR1 is MGHDK, CDR2 SYGVNS, per germline. The CDR3 is 16 amino acids. The chain's CDR3 is CASSDPRGSSGNTIYF. CDR3 nucleotides: TGTGCCAGCAGTGATCCCAGGGGGTCCTCTGGAAACACCATATATTTT.

This chain uses TRBV6-6 with TRBJ2-1, with TRBD2 matching over 10 bases. V lost 4 bases, J lost 9 bases, and 9 bases stayed unmatched. The CDR3 sequence is 15 residues long. Looked up from germline, CDR1 is MNHNY and CDR2 is SVGAGI (reference sequence). The CDR3 bases are TGTGCCAGCAGTTGGAGCGGGAGGGCCGACGTTGAGCAGTTCTTC. Protein sequence: CASSWSGRADVEQFF.

The genes are TRBV19 and TRBJ2-5, with 9 bases matching TRBD1. The CDR3 is 14 amino acids. Germline CDR1 reads LNHDA; CDR2 reads SQIVND (reference sequence). Trimming at V came to 7 bases and at J to 1 base, leaving 4 bases not matched to a gene. This CDR3 reads CASNVDRGQETQYF. CDR3 DNA: TGTGCCAGTAATGTGGACAGGGGCCAAGAGACCCAGTACTTC.

The J gene is TRBJ2-1, the V gene TRBV4-2; the match to TRBD2 covers 14 bases. J gave up 8 bases and V 0 bases, and 6 bases lay outside the gene matches. This CDR3 contains 17 residues. The germline V gene has CDR1 LGHNA and CDR2 YNFKEQ. Written as DNA, the CDR3 is TGTGCCAGCAGCCAAGAGTTCGGGACTAGCGGGAGAGATGAGCAGTTCTTC. Its protein product is CASSQEFGTSGRDEQFF.

The chain recombines TRBV19 with TRBJ1-2, with 8 bases fitting TRBD1. CDR1 LNHDA and CDR2 SQIVND come from the germline V gene (reference sequence). This CDR3 is built from 15 residues. The V gene end was trimmed by 3 bases and the J gene end by 5 bases; junction bases not matched to a gene: 8. As DNA, the CDR3 is TGTGCCAGTAGTATCGGGCAGGGGGCAGGGTATGGCTACACCTTC. It yields the protein CASSIGQGAGYGYTF.

The chain couples TRBV27 to TRBJ2-7, with D unclear. The CDR3 spans 14 residues. Trimming pared 0 bases from V and 1 base from J, leaving 7 bases between. Germline V CDR1 and CDR2: MNHEY, SMNVEV (reference sequence). CDR3: CASSLSRKSYEQYF. In DNA, the CDR3 is TGTGCCAGCAGTTTATCCAGGAAATCCTACGAGCAGTACTTC.

The chain uses TRBV30 and TRBJ2-2; weak D call: TRBD2 (5 bases). The CDR3 is 15 amino acids. The germline gives CDR1 GTSNPN, CDR2 SVGIG (reference sequence). The V gene lost 4 bases and the J gene lost 0 bases, with 12 bases spanning the gap. CDR3: CAWNLRASNTGELFF. The CDR3 nucleotides read TGTGCCTGGAATTTGCGGGCATCGAACACCGGGGAGCTGTTTTTT.

The chain is built from TRBV11-3 and TRBJ2-1, with TRBD2 matching 9 bases. The CDR3 is 14 residues long. The germline V gene encodes CDR1 SGHNT and CDR2 YENEEA. The ends lost 5 bases at V and 9 bases at J; junction bases unmatched: 8. Here the CDR3 reads CASSLQREAGEQFF. In DNA form, the CDR3 reads TGTGCCAGCAGCCTCCAGCGGGAGGCCGGTGAGCAGTTCTTC.

This sequence joins TRBV15 and TRBJ2-3, with TRBD1 matching over 7 bases. Germline loops: CDR1 LNHNV, CDR2 YYDKDF (reference sequence). There are 16 residues in the CDR3. V dropped 0 bases and J dropped 3; count of bases not matched to a gene: 6. DNA of the CDR3: TGTGCCACCAGCAGAGATCGCTACAGGGGAACAGATACGCAGTATTTT. Translation gives CATSRDRYRGTDTQYF.

The chain is built from TRBV10-3 and TRBJ2-7; 7 positions match TRBD1. This CDR3 spans 14 amino acids. Germline lookup yields CDR1 ENHRY and CDR2 SYGVKD. V lost 6 bases and J lost 4; bases outside the gene matches: 9. The CDR3 reads CAIRDTGEHYEQYF. DNA for the CDR3: TGTGCCATCAGAGATACAGGGGAACATTACGAGCAGTACTTC.

The rearrangement links TRBV23-1 to TRBJ1-1; the D gene is possibly TRBD1 (5 bases). TRBV23-1 is flagged as an ORF with uncertain function. This CDR3 has 11 residues. Trimming removed 8 bases from V and 8 bases from J, with 12 bases in between. The CDR3 loop is CASAQGREAFF. CDR3 nucleotide sequence: TGCGCCAGCGCCCAGGGCAGAGAAGCTTTCTTT.

The chain joins TRBV4-1 to TRBJ2-3; TRBD2 aligns across 14 bases. Germline V gene lookup returns CDR1 MGHRA and CDR2 YSYEKL. The CDR3 is 16 residues long. V lost 1 base to trimming and J lost 6 bases; unmatched junction nucleotides: 3. The CDR3 nucleotides are TGCGCCAGCAGCCAAGTGAGGACTAGCGGGAGGGATACGCAGTATTTT. It codes for CASSQVRTSGRDTQYF.

The chain has TRBV7-2 and TRBJ1-2; a weak D match, TRBD1 (5 bases). This CDR3 comprises 13 residues. Between the trimmed V and J ends, which lost 4 bases and 8 bases, there was a span of 14 bases. Germline V lookup: CDR1 SGHTA, CDR2 FQGNSA. The chain's CDR3 is CASSSDPGMGYTF. The CDR3 DNA follows: TGTGCCAGCAGCTCGGACCCAGGGATGGGCTACACCTTC.